The 6 T cell receptor beta chains listed next were all sequenced from one sample in a study of response to subunit inactivated influenza vaccine (dated by TCRdb to about 2018). The library was generated by RT-PCR. The instrument given in TCRdb is Illumina HiSeq 2500. TCRdb trimmed public reads at Q25 via fastp, called clones via MiXCR and kept in-frame beta chains. Every CDR3 protein is listed once, alongside the most common genes and DNA of its rows. The sample yields 550,000 to 650,000 distinct CDR3 sequences; 10% to 15% were counted once. The ten largest clones capture roughly 10% of the sample. Sequences were derived from PBMCs from blood, sampled on the day of vaccination. The receptors stem from a man aged 50-59 years who received an inactivated influenza vaccine. Donor details come from another sample of the same person, matched by shared clones.

This rearrangement joins TRBV3-1 to TRBJ2-4, with D possibly being TRBD2 (5 bases). In germline, CDR1 is LGHDT, CDR2 YNNKEL (reference sequence). This CDR3 region has 15 residues. V was clipped by 6 bases and J by 2 bases, with 14 bases between them. The chain's CDR3 is CASSQRGGTKNIQYF. Here the CDR3 DNA reads TGTGCCAGCAGTCAGAGAGGAGGTACCAAAAACATTCAGTACTTC. Full variable domain (rest looked up from reference TRBV3-1 and TRBJ2-4): DTAVSQTPKYLVTQMGNDKSIKCEQNLGHDTMYWYKQDSKKFLKIMFSYNNKELIINETVPNRFSPKSPDKAHLNLHINSLELGDSAVYFCASSQRGGTKNIQYFGAGTRLSVL.

The sample holds a few counts of this clonotype. The J gene is TRBJ2-1, the V gene TRBV15, with no clear D. V was cut by 0 bases and J by 4 bases, with 13 bases left in between. The CDR3 spans 16 residues. Germline values: CDR1 LNHNV, CDR2 YYDKDF (reference sequence). The CDR3 here is CATSRDHAGGYNEQFF. The CDR3 DNA is TGTGCCACCAGCAGAGATCATGCAGGCGGATACAATGAGCAGTTCTTC.

There are a few counts of this clonotype. The CDR3 region has the DNA TGTGCCACCAGCAGAGGGGCCAGCATGAACACTGAAGCTTTCTTT. It yields the protein CATSRGASMNTEAFF. V usage is TRBV15 and J usage is TRBJ1-1; D is unresolved. Looked up from germline, CDR1 is LNHNV and CDR2 is YYDKDF (reference sequence). The germline V and J ends were trimmed by 1 base and 0 bases, with 9 bases remaining between them. This CDR3 is 15 amino acids long.

This clonotype showed up just a few times. J is TRBJ1-6 and V is TRBV7-2, with TRBD1 matching over 9 bases. CDR1 SGHTA and CDR2 FQGNSA come from the germline V gene. Trimming took 8 bases from V and 10 from J; bases not matched to a gene: 9. CDR3 length: 14 amino acids. CDR3 residues: CASGLMGQGSPLHF. In DNA form, the CDR3 reads TGTGCCAGCGGCCTGATGGGACAGGGATCACCCCTCCACTTT.

V is TRBV12-3 or TRBV12-4 and J is TRBJ2-2, with D possibly matching TRBD1 (5 bases). Deletions cut 6 bases from V and 7 bases from J, with 21 bases between. There are 16 residues in the CDR3. CDR3 sequence reads: CASRLPGNPRSGELFF. The DNA of the CDR3 is TGTGCCAGCAGGCTTCCAGGGAACCCCCGGAGCGGGGAGCTGTTTTTT.

This clonotype was seen a handful of times. J is TRBJ1-6 and V is TRBV6-4, with 10 positions matching TRBD1. Germline V gives CDR1 MRHNA, CDR2 SNTAGT. J lost 7 bases, V lost 0 bases, and 0 bases had no gene match. This CDR3 comprises 15 residues. The CDR3 DNA reads TGTGCCAGCAGTGACTCGGGACAGGGGAATTCACCCCTCCACTTT. Its protein product is CASSDSGQGNSPLHF.